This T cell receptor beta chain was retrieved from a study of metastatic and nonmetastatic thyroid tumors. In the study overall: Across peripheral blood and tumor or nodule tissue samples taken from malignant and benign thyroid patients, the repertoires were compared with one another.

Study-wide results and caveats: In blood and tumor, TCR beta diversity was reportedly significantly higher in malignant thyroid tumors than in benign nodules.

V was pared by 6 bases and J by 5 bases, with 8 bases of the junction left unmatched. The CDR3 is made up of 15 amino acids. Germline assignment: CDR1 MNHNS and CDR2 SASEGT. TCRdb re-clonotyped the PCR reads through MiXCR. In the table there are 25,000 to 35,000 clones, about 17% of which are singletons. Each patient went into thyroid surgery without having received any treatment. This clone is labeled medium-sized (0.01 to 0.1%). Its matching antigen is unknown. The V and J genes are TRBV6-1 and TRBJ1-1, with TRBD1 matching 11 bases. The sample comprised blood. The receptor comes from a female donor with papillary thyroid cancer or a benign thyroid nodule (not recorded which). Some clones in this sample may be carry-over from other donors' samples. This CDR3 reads CASSDAGTGGTEAFF. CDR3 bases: TGTGCCAGCAGCGACGCCGGGACAGGGGGGACTGAAGCTTTCTTT.